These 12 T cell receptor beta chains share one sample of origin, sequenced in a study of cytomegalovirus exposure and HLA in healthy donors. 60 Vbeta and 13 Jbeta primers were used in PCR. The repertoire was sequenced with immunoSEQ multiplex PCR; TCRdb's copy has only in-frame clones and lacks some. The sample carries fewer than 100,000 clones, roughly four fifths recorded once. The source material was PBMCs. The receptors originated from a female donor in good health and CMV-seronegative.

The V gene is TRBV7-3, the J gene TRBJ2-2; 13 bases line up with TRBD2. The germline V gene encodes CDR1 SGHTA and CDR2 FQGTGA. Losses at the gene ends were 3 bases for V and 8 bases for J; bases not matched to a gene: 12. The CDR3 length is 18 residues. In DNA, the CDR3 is TGTGCCAGCAGCTTCTTACGGACTAGCGGGGGCCTAGGGGGGGAGCTGTTTTTT. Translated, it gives CASSFLRTSGGLGGELFF.

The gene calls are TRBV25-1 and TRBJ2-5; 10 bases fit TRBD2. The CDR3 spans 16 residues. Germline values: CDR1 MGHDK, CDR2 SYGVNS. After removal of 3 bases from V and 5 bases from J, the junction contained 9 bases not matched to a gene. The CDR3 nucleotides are TGTGCCAGCAGTGACGGGCTAGCGGGAGATAGGGAGACCCAGTACTTC. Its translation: CASSDGLAGDRETQYF.

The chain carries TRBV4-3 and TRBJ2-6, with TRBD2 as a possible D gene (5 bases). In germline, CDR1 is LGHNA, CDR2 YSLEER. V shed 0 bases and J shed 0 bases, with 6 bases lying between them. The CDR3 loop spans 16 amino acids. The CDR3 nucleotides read TGCGCCAGCAGCCAAGATGGGAGCTCTGGGGCCAACGTCCTGACTTTC. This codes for CASSQDGSSGANVLTF.

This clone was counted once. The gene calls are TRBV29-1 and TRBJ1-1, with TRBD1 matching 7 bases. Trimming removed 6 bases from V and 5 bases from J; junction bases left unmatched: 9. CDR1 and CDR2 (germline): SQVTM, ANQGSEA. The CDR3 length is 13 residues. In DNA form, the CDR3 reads TGCAGCGTAGAGAGACAGGGAGGTACTGAAGCTTTCTTT. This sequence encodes CSVERQGGTEAFF.

For the CDR3, the DNA is TGTGCCAGCAGCGCCGGAGAGACCCAGTACTTC. This codes for CASSAGETQYF. The rearrangement uses TRBV9 and TRBJ2-5; D is unresolved. CDR3 length equals 11 residues. The V gene lost 3 bases and the J gene lost 4 bases, with 4 bases spanning the gap. Germline V gene data show CDR1 as SGDLS and CDR2 as YYNGEE.

CDR3 sequence: CATYPGTGLYNEQFF. For the CDR3, the DNA is TGCGCCACCTACCCAGGGACAGGGCTCTACAATGAGCAGTTCTTC. The rearrangement uses TRBV5-1 and TRBJ2-1; 9 bases are a match to TRBD1. Germline-derived CDR1 and CDR2 are SGHRS and YFSETQ. The CDR3 contains 15 residues. Trimming at V came to 9 bases and at J to 3 bases, leaving 10 bases not matched to a gene.

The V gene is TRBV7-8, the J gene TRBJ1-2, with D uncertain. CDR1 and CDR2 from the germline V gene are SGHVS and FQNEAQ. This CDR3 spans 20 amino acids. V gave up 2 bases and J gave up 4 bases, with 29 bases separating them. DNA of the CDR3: TGTGCCAGCAGCTTACTCTCCGCCTTCACATCAGGAAAGCTTTTCTATGGCTACACCTTC. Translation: CASSLLSAFTSGKLFYGYTF.

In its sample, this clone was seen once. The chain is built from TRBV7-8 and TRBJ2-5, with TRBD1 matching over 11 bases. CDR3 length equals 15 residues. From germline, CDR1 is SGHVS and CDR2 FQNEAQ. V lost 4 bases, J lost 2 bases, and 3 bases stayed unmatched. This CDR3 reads CASSSDRGLQETQYF. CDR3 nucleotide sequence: TGTGCCAGCAGCTCGGACAGGGGGCTTCAAGAGACCCAGTACTTC.

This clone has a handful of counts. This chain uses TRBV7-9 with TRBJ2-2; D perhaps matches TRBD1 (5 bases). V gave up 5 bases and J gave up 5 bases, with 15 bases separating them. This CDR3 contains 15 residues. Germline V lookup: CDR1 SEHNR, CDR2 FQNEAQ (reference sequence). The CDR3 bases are TGTGCCAGCAGCCCCAGGGCCTTGGGAACCGGGGAGCTGTTTTTT. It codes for CASSPRALGTGELFF.

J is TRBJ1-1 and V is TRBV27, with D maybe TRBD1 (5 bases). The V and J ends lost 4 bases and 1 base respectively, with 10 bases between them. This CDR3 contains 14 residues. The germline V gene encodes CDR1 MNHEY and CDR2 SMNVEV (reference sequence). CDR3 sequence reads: CASSSSGTNTEAFF. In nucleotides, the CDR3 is TGTGCCAGCAGTTCTAGCGGGACGAACACTGAAGCTTTCTTT.

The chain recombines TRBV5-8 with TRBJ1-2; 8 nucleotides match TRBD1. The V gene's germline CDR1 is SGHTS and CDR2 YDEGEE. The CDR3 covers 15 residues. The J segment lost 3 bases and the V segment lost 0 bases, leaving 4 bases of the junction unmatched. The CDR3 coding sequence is TGTGCCAGCAGCTTGGTCTCAGGGGGCGACTATGGCTACACCTTC. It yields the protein CASSLVSGGDYGYTF.

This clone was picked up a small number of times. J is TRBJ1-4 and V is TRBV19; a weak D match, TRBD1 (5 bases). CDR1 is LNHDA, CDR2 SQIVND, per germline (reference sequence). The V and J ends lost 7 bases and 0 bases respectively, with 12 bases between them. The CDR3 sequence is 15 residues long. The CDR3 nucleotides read TGTGCCAGTACCCCCCGACAGACAACTAATGAAAAACTGTTTTTT. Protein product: CASTPRQTTNEKLFF.